This TCR beta chain came from a study of blood T cells in healthy people across ages (dated by TCRdb to the mid-2010s). Study-level background: Template switching captured roughly one uniquely barcoded TCR beta cDNA molecule per two T cells in model experiments. The donors were divided into four age groups: young (average around 16 years), middle-aged (approximately 39), aged (approximately 64) and long-lived (around 80). Two additional independent replicas of 1 million unique cDNA reads from the same blood draw were analyzed for two donors (one aged 18 to 30 and one aged 80 or older). To avoid experimental bias, donors of different ages were spread randomly across the sequencing lanes. To track age-related changes in TCR beta repertoire diversity, the study relied on deep sequencing normalized with unique cDNA molecular identifiers. Broad study findings and their caveats: Compared with the aged group, the long-lived group had more naive CD4+ T cells, fewer expanded clones and increased TCR diversity, suggesting age selection. Since profiling was done on bulk unsorted PBMCs, naive and antigen-experienced compartments could not be conclusively compared. A strong correlation was found between observed TCR beta diversity and the percentage of naive T cells measured by flow cytometry. Observed TCR beta diversity per million T cells fell roughly linearly with age, and a significant reduction was already apparent by age around 40. Estimates of total diversity from one million sequenced T cells were regarded as lower bounds and underestimates. Because the CMV infection status of the donors was unknown, age-related changes in expanded clonotypes may potentially have been confounded.

Library preparation employed 5' RACE. Sequencing instrument: Illumina HiSeq 2500. The second PCR ran for roughly 6 to 11 cycles and used a J-beta primer mix along with a sample-barcoded 5' primer. Each TCR beta cDNA molecule received a unique molecular identifier from a template-switch 5' adaptor carrying 12 random nucleotides. Each sample yielded at least 3 million CDR3-containing paired-end reads. First-strand cDNA synthesis was performed from all RNA using the Mint cDNA synthesis kit, with priming by a TRBC-specific oligonucleotide. Following uracil-DNA glycosylase treatment, all cDNA underwent a first 18-cycle PCR with the universal primers M1SS and BC2_uni_R. In the source study's methods: For normalization, 1 million high-quality reads were randomly selected from each sample, with every read carrying a distinct molecular identifier. Instead of being binned into consensus sequences, reads with shared molecular identifiers were discarded. MiTCR, run with a Q25 quality threshold and the strictest error-elimination algorithm, handled CDR3 identification, clonotype clustering and error correction. A nonparametric unseen species model with Euler transformation was used to estimate lower-bound total TCR beta diversity. TCRdb reprocessing: public reads trimmed at Q25 with fastp, clones called with MiXCR, in-frame beta chains kept. Every distinct CDR3 protein forms one entry, paired with its most common genes and DNA. These V and J calls originate from TCRdb's pipeline instead of the authors' own analysis. The sample has a few hundred thousand distinct CDR3 sequences on record, 25% to 30% of them singletons. Clones ranked in the top ten supply roughly 18% of the sample.

Concerning this clonotype: The antigen this receptor binds is unknown. Per-base quality was not reported, and no clone a single base away is much larger than it.

Sequences DFQATT (CDR1) and SNEGSKA (CDR2) are obtained from the germline V gene (reference sequence). Counted from cysteine to phenylalanine, this CDR3 has 16 amino acids. Just the 48-base CDR3 DNA is kept, in frame starting at base 1. V is trimmed back by 1 base and J by 5 bases, and the junction contains 11 bases that no gene match accounts for. The roughly 38 donors, aged about 6 to 95 years, were systemically healthy Caucasian individuals from Russia. Each donor gave roughly 11 milliliters of peripheral blood, drawn into EDTA-treated Vacutainer tubes. PBMCs were isolated by Ficoll-Paque density-gradient centrifugation, with at least 6 million obtained per sample. Trizol reagent was used to extract total RNA from the PBMCs, yielding at least 6 micrograms per sample. For every donor, an aliquot of PBMCs went through flow cytometry to measure the percentages of naive CD45RAhigh/CD27high T cells.

The chain uses TRBV20-1 and TRBJ2-5, and 9 junction bases match TRBD2. The source of this sequence is an older woman in good health. Sequencing was done on a sample of blood. In nucleotides, the sequence is TGCAGTGCTAGAGTTGGAGCGGGGGGCCAGTTGGAGACCCAGTACTTC. Translated, this gives CSARVGAGGQLETQYF.